This T cell receptor (beta chain) came from a study of T cell repertoires in cytomegalovirus infection. The germline V gene has CDR1 KGHSH and CDR2 LQKENI. V was cut by 1 base and J by 2 bases, with 12 bases left in between. There are 17 residues in the CDR3. A single record per CDR3 protein comes from TCRdb applying MiXCR to the reads. The sample lists around 430,000 distinct CDR3 sequences, about two fifths occurring once. As regards this clonotype: The antigen remains undetermined.

Study-wide findings and caveats: There were carriers of CMV plus the relevant HLA, and cumulative public TCR beta family frequency identified them.

The sequence was obtained from a human donor in good health (CMV status not recorded). Some clones in this sample may be carry-over from other donors' samples. The chain joins TRBV18 to TRBJ2-6, with D unclear. The sample here was cultured PBMCs, taken from culture after CMV antigen stimulation. Written as DNA, the CDR3 is TGTGCCAGCTCACCACAGGGATCCCCGCCTGGGGCCAACGTCCTGACTTTC. Encoded protein: CASSPQGSPPGANVLTF.